This T cell receptor (beta chain) was sequenced for a study of cytomegalovirus exposure and HLA in healthy donors. The CDR3 totals 16 residues. Losses at the gene ends were 5 bases for V and 5 bases for J; bases not matched to a gene: 11. Germline CDR1 reads SGHAT; CDR2 reads FQNNGV. Comments on this clone: Antigen: not known.

Study-level results: There were reportedly fewer N-insertions in an Asian-associated ancestry cluster than the approximately 640-donor mean, in a later analysis. TRBV6-2, TRBV6-3 and some other V segments were excluded as indistinguishable.

PCR primers comprised 60 Vbeta and 13 Jbeta primers. Only in-frame clones appear in the TCRdb table, and some are missing; sequencing was by immunoSEQ multiplex PCR. The profile shows 90,000 to 150,000 clones, over 60% of them singletons. This sequence originates from a human donor in good health. The sample consisted of PBMCs. This rearrangement joins TRBV11-2 to TRBJ2-5; 10 bases are shared with TRBD1. CDR3 sequence (DNA): TGTGCCAGCAGCCGAGCGCAGACAGGGGGCAGGGAGACCCAGTACTTC. Its protein is CASSRAQTGGRETQYF.